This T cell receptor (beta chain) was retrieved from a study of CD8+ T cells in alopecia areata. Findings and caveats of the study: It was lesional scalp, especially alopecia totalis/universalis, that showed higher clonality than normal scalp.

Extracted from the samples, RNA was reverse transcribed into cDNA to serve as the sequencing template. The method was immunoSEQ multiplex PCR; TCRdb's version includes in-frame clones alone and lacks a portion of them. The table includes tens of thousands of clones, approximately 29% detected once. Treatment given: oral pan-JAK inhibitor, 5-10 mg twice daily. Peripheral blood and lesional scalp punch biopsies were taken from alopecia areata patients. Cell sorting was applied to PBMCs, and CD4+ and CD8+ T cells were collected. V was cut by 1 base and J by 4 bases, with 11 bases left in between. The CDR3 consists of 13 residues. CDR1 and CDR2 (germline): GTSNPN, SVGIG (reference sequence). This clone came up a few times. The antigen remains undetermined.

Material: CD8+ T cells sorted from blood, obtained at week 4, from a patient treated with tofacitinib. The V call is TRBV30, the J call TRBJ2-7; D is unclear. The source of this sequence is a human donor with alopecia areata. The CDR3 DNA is TGTGCCTGGAGTGGACATGTGGGATACGAGCAGTACTTC. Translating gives CAWSGHVGYEQYF.